One and the same sample provided the 27 T cell receptor beta chains below, sequenced in a study of technical replicates of blood from several donors. Libraries were prepared by immunoSEQ multiplex PCR; TCRdb keeps only in-frame clonotypes and omits some of them. The sample holds tens of thousands of clones, 93% seen once. The sample consisted of T cells isolated from PBMCs. Source of these receptors: a human donor in good health.

V usage is TRBV19 and J usage is TRBJ1-2, with TRBD1 matching 10 bases. The V segment lost 7 bases and the J segment 3 bases; nucleotides outside the gene matches: 11. Germline V lookup: CDR1 LNHDA, CDR2 SQIVND (reference sequence). The length of the CDR3 is 16 residues. The CDR3 protein is CASNPGRGQGDYGYTF. CDR3 DNA sequence: TGTGCCAGTAATCCCGGTCGCGGACAGGGGGACTATGGCTACACCTTC.

This CDR3 reads CASSRTSGAAYNEQFF. The CDR3 region has the DNA TGTGCCAGTAGTCGGACTAGCGGGGCAGCCTACAATGAGCAGTTCTTC. The genes are TRBV19 and TRBJ2-1; TRBD2 aligns across 12 bases. The CDR3 contains 16 residues. Germline values: CDR1 LNHDA, CDR2 SQIVND (reference sequence). V lost 5 bases and J lost 2; bases outside the gene matches: 4.

This chain joins TRBV7-9 and TRBJ1-5, with D maybe TRBD1 (5 bases). The V and J ends lost 0 bases and 9 bases respectively, with 9 bases between them. The CDR3 length is 13 residues. CDR1 is SEHNR, CDR2 FQNEAQ, per germline (reference sequence). CDR3 nucleotides: TGTGCCAGCAGCTTAGCCGAAGGGGCGCCCCAGCATTTT. This sequence encodes CASSLAEGAPQHF.

The chain links TRBV27 to TRBJ2-7, with TRBD2 matching over 13 bases. CDR1 and CDR2 (germline): MNHEY, SMNVEV (reference sequence). Trimming cost V 3 bases and J 6 bases; bases outside gene matches: 11. The CDR3 covers 17 residues. In nucleotides, the CDR3 is TGTGCCAGCAGTTTGAAAAACCCGGGACTAGCGGGATTCGAGCAGTACTTC. It is translated as CASSLKNPGLAGFEQYF.

This chain links TRBV7-6 with TRBJ2-7; 7 nucleotides align to TRBD1. V was clipped by 5 bases and J by 2 bases; unmatched bases: 6. Per the germline V gene, CDR1 is SGHVS and CDR2 is FNYEAQ. CDR3 length: 14 residues. The chain's CDR3 is CASSLWGQTYEQYF. The CDR3 bases are TGTGCCAGCAGCCTGTGGGGACAGACCTACGAGCAGTACTTC. Supplemented by reference TRBV7-6 and TRBJ2-7, the full variable domain reads GAGVSQSPRYKVTKRGQDVALRCDPISGHVSLYWYRQALGQGPEFLTYFNYEAQQDKSGLPNDRFSAERPEGSISTLTIQRTEQRDSAMYRCASSLWGQTYEQYFGPGTRLTVT.

The DNA of the CDR3 is TGCGCCAGCAGCCAAGAAGGCGGGCGCCCTTGGGAAGAGCAGTACTTC. It encodes CASSQEGGRPWEEQYF. The chain combines TRBV4-1 with TRBJ2-7, with a weak D call TRBD2 (5 bases). The germline V gene encodes CDR1 MGHRA and CDR2 YSYEKL. V shed 0 bases and J shed 7 bases, with 19 bases lying between them. The CDR3 is 16 residues long.

The table lists this clone with a few counts. The rearrangement links TRBV7-9 to TRBJ2-1; TRBD2 agrees at 11 bases. The trim removed 3 bases at V and 7 bases at J, leaving 11 bases unmatched. Germline lookup yields CDR1 SEHNR and CDR2 FQNEAQ (reference sequence). The CDR3 covers 17 residues. This CDR3 is CASSFPPPLAGENEQFF. CDR3 nucleotide sequence: TGTGCCAGCAGCTTCCCCCCTCCACTAGCGGGAGAGAATGAGCAGTTCTTC.

The chain recombines TRBV9 with TRBJ2-5, with 10 bases matching TRBD2. Germline CDR1 and CDR2: SGDLS and YYNGEE. This CDR3 has 17 amino acids. The junction had 9 bases not matched to a gene; V was cut back by 0 bases and J by 4 bases. The DNA of the CDR3 is TGTGCCAGCAGCGTAGGTCTAGCTAGCGGGGGAGGAGAGACCCAGTACTTC. This sequence encodes CASSVGLASGGGETQYF.

V gene TRBV5-4 combines with J gene TRBJ2-7, with 11 positions matching TRBD1. This CDR3 contains 13 residues. V gave up 4 bases and J gave up 6 bases; unmatched junction bases: 3. The germline V gene encodes CDR1 SGHNT and CDR2 YYREEE (reference sequence). The CDR3 here is CASSPGTGGEQYF. The CDR3 nucleotides read TGTGCCAGCAGCCCCGGGACAGGGGGCGAGCAGTACTTC.

The chain uses TRBV5-4 and TRBJ1-6, with 11 bases identical to TRBD1. The germline V gene has CDR1 SGHNT and CDR2 YYREEE (reference sequence). The CDR3 is 15 residues long. The trim removed 3 bases at V and 9 bases at J, leaving 5 bases unmatched. The CDR3 DNA reads TGTGCCAGCAGCTCGGGGACAGGGGGGAGTTCACCCCTCCACTTT. This gives the protein CASSSGTGGSSPLHF.

The CDR3 DNA reads as TGTGCCAGCAGCTTAGTAGCCGGGACTAGCGGGGGAATAAATGAGCAGTTCTTC. Protein sequence: CASSLVAGTSGGINEQFF. This chain links TRBV11-2 with TRBJ2-1; 14 positions agree with TRBD2. Germline V gene data show CDR1 as SGHAT and CDR2 as FQNNGV. J gave up 7 bases and V 1 base, and 9 bases lay outside the gene matches. The CDR3 is made up of 18 amino acids.

This chain's CDR3 is CASSQDKRTVNTEAFF. Written as DNA, the CDR3 is TGTGCCAGCAGCCAAGATAAGAGGACAGTAAACACTGAAGCTTTCTTT. The chain uses TRBV14 and TRBJ1-1; D is perhaps TRBD1 (6 bases). This CDR3 is built from 16 residues. Germline V gives CDR1 SGHDN, CDR2 FVKESK. The V and J ends lost 0 bases and 2 bases respectively, with 13 bases between them.

This clone was seen only a few times. V is TRBV19 and J is TRBJ2-2; D is perhaps TRBD1 (6 bases). There are 15 residues in the CDR3. The V end lost 5 bases, the J end lost 5 bases, and 15 bases lay between the germline ends. The germline CDR1 and CDR2 sequences are LNHDA and SQIVND (reference sequence). The CDR3, as DNA: TGTGCCAGTAGTCACTACAGGGATGTAACCGGGGAGCTGTTTTTT. Translation: CASSHYRDVTGELFF.

This clone was observed once. The CDR3 reads CASCKVPGYEQYF. The CDR3 DNA reads TGCGCCAGCTGCAAAGTTCCGGGCTACGAGCAGTACTTC. The V gene is TRBV5-1, the J gene TRBJ2-7; D not resolved. The CDR3 runs 13 residues. Germline V CDR1 and CDR2: SGHRS, YFSETQ. V lost 7 bases and J 3 bases, leaving 14 bases between the germline ends.

This clone has just one count. The chain links TRBV15 to TRBJ2-7; TRBD1 matches 12 bases. This CDR3 region has 15 residues. The J segment lost 1 base and the V segment lost 9 bases, leaving 7 bases of the junction unmatched. Germline CDR1 is LNHNV and CDR2 is YYDKDF (reference sequence). CDR3 region: CATEPGQGASYEQYF. In DNA form, the CDR3 reads TGTGCCACTGAACCGGGACAGGGGGCTTCCTACGAGCAGTACTTC. Drawing the rest from reference TRBV15 and TRBJ2-7, the complete variable domain is DAMVIQNPRYQVTQFGKPVTLSCSQTLNHNVMYWYQQKSSQAPKLLFHYYDKDFNNEADTPDNFQSRRPNTSFCFLDIRSPGLGDTAMYLCATEPGQGASYEQYFGPGTRLTVT.

The genes are TRBV6-5 and TRBJ2-1; 9 bases map to TRBD1. V shed 7 bases, J shed 8 bases, and the junction held 12 bases outside the gene matches. Germline values: CDR1 MNHEY, CDR2 SVGAGI. The CDR3 runs 15 residues. The CDR3 protein is CASKTLGTGRDEQFF. Written as DNA, the CDR3 is TGTGCCAGCAAGACCCTCGGGACAGGGAGGGATGAGCAGTTCTTC.

V and J are TRBV28 and TRBJ2-3, with D possibly being TRBD2 (5 bases). CDR1 is MDHEN and CDR2 is SYDVKM in the germline V gene. The CDR3 covers 16 residues. V lost 7 bases, J lost 0 bases, and 17 bases lay in between. This CDR3 reads CASTSREPQSTDTQYF. Written as DNA, the CDR3 is TGTGCCAGCACCTCCCGGGAACCACAGAGCACAGATACGCAGTATTTT.

This clone was observed a few times. The chain combines TRBV30 with TRBJ1-1, with a tentative D call TRBD1 (5 bases). The V gene lost 2 bases and the J gene lost 5 bases, with 12 bases spanning the gap. The CDR3 totals 13 residues. CDR1 GTSNPN and CDR2 SVGIG come from the germline V gene (reference sequence). The CDR3 coding sequence is TGTGCCTGGAGTCGGGGGACGGGGACTGAAGCTTTCTTT. Translating it yields CAWSRGTGTEAFF.

V is TRBV4-1 and J is TRBJ2-6, with D maybe TRBD2 (7 bases). The germline CDR1 and CDR2 sequences are MGHRA and YSYEKL. Trimming took off 3 bases at V and 4 bases at J, with 13 bases between the two ends. CDR3 length: 16 residues. The CDR3: CASSQSRGPGANVLTF. CDR3 sequence (DNA): TGCGCCAGCAGCCAGTCGCGGGGGCCCGGGGCCAACGTCCTGACTTTC.

This clone has just one count. The chain employs TRBV5-8 and TRBJ2-4, with D maybe TRBD2 (5 bases). Germline CDR1 is SGHTS and CDR2 is YDEGEE. V shed 3 bases and J shed 0 bases, with 16 bases lying between them. There are 17 residues in the CDR3. The CDR3 nucleotides are TGTGCCAGCAGCTCCGGGGTCCCCCAACTAGCCAAAAACATTCAGTACTTC. The encoded protein is CASSSGVPQLAKNIQYF.

The J gene is TRBJ1-1, the V gene TRBV18, with D perhaps matching TRBD1 (6 bases). The CDR3 runs 14 residues. Trimming removed 2 bases at V and 9 bases at J, with 16 bases between. CDR1 is KGHSH and CDR2 is LQKENI in the germline V gene. The CDR3 here is CASSPRLGGYQAFF. The CDR3 bases are TGTGCCAGCTCACCAAGGCTTGGGGGCTATCAAGCTTTCTTT.

The rearrangement joins TRBV30 to TRBJ2-7, with TRBD1 matching 10 bases. The CDR3 sequence is 14 residues long. Germline loops: CDR1 GTSNPN, CDR2 SVGIG (reference sequence). The CDR3 protein is CACNRDRGSYEQYF. The CDR3 DNA reads TGTGCTTGTAATCGGGACAGGGGATCCTACGAGCAGTACTTC.

The chain joins TRBV6-1 to TRBJ1-6; 8 nucleotides match TRBD1. Per germline, CDR1 MNHNS and CDR2 SASEGT. This CDR3 has 14 amino acids. V gave up 5 bases and J gave up 6 bases; unmatched junction bases: 3. The CDR3 DNA reads as TGTGCCAGCAGTCAGACAGGGGCTAATTCACCCCTCCACTTT. Translation gives CASSQTGANSPLHF.

The chain is built from TRBV10-2 and TRBJ2-5, with 10 nucleotides matching TRBD2. Germline V CDR1 and CDR2: WSHSY, SAAADI. Germline trimming cut 4 bases from V and 5 bases from J; bases unmatched to any gene: 4. The CDR3 loop spans 14 amino acids. In nucleotides, the CDR3 is TGCGCCAGCAGTGCGAGCGGGGGGGCTGAGACCCAGTACTTC. It translates to CASSASGGAETQYF.

This chain joins TRBV19 and TRBJ1-5; a weak D match, TRBD1 (5 bases). Trimming removed 9 bases at V and 3 bases at J, with 9 bases between. From germline, CDR1 is LNHDA and CDR2 SQIVND (reference sequence). The CDR3 contains 12 residues. The CDR3 DNA reads as TGTGCCAGCAGGGCGCCCAATCAGCCCCAGCATTTT. Its translation: CASRAPNQPQHF.

The chain uses TRBV29-1 and TRBJ1-2; perhaps TRBD1 as D (6 bases). V gave up 6 bases and J gave up 3 bases, with 14 bases separating them. The CDR3 covers 13 residues. Germline V gene sequence: CDR1 SQVTM, CDR2 ANQGSEA. In DNA form, the CDR3 reads TGCAGCGTCACAGGGCATGAGGACTATGGCTACACCTTC. This gives the protein CSVTGHEDYGYTF.

This chain links TRBV5-4 with TRBJ2-3; 8 positions agree with TRBD1. Germline V gene lookup returns CDR1 SGHNT and CDR2 YYREEE (reference sequence). The junction had 7 bases not matched to a gene; V was cut back by 0 bases and J by 4 bases. The CDR3 is made up of 16 amino acids. The CDR3 loop is CASSLVSGGVADTQYF. The CDR3 nucleotides read TGTGCCAGCAGCTTGGTGTCAGGGGGCGTTGCAGATACGCAGTATTTT.